Following are 21 T cell receptor beta chains from one sample sequenced in a study of response to subunit inactivated influenza vaccine. TCRdb recomputed calls from the RT-PCR reads with MiXCR, one row per CDR3 protein. The data show hundreds of thousands of distinct CDR3 sequences, more than 15% seen once. Specimen: PBMCs from blood, collected 11 to 12 days after vaccination. Every receptor here comes from a man over 45 who received an inactivated influenza vaccine.

The DNA for the CDR3 is TGCGCCAGCAGCCAAGGGGGGGCCTACAATGAGCAGTTCTTC. This sequence encodes CASSQGGAYNEQFF. The chain employs TRBV4-1 and TRBJ2-1; D may be TRBD2 (6 bases). Germline V lookup: CDR1 MGHRA, CDR2 YSYEKL. This CDR3 is built from 14 residues. V gave up 1 base and J gave up 2 bases, with 6 bases separating them.

The table lists this clonotype with a few counts. This chain connects TRBV19 to TRBJ2-1; 9 bases are a match to TRBD2. This CDR3 is built from 17 residues. J lost 7 bases, V lost 5 bases, and 15 bases had no gene match. Germline V gene lookup returns CDR1 LNHDA and CDR2 SQIVND (reference sequence). The CDR3 DNA reads TGTGCCAGTAGTCGAAGGGCTGTGGCTAGCGGGATGAATGAGCAGTTCTTC. Encoded protein: CASSRRAVASGMNEQFF.

The chain employs TRBV10-3 and TRBJ2-3; TRBD1 agrees at 9 bases. CDR1 is ENHRY and CDR2 is SYGVKD in the germline V gene. J was trimmed by 2 bases and V by 5 bases; bases with no gene match: 5. The CDR3 length is 15 residues. Written as DNA, the CDR3 is TGTGCCATCAGTAAAGACAGGGGGGACACAGATACGCAGTATTTT. This gives the protein CAISKDRGDTDTQYF.

The chain uses TRBV5-1 and TRBJ1-1; D gene unclear. The germline V gene encodes CDR1 SGHRS and CDR2 YFSETQ. The CDR3 length is 14 residues. V lost 0 bases to trimming and J lost 4 bases, with 10 bases between them. CDR3 in amino acids: CASSLEHTATEAFF. Here the CDR3 DNA reads TGCGCCAGCAGCTTGGAGCATACGGCCACTGAAGCTTTCTTT. The variable domain in full, with the rest retrieved from reference TRBV5-1 and TRBJ1-1, is KAGVTQTPRYLIKTRGQQVTLSCSPISGHRSVSWYQQTPGQGLQFLFEYFSETQRNKGNFPGRFSGRQFSNSRSEMNVSTLELGDSALYLCASSLEHTATEAFFGQGTRLTVV.

The rearrangement links TRBV7-8 to TRBJ2-2; the D gene is possibly TRBD2 (5 bases). The V end was cut by 6 bases, the J end by 6 bases, with 11 bases between. CDR1 is SGHVS and CDR2 is FQNEAQ in the germline V gene. This CDR3 spans 13 amino acids. The CDR3 nucleotides are TGTGCCAGCAGTAATACTAGTCCCGGGGAGCTGTTTTTT. It is translated as CASSNTSPGELFF.

The CDR3 is CASGGTVLNTEAFF. CDR3 sequence (DNA): TGTGCCAGCGGAGGGACAGTGCTCAACACTGAAGCTTTCTTT. The chain employs TRBV7-9 and TRBJ1-1; 7 bases are shared with TRBD1. The CDR3 consists of 14 residues. V dropped 8 bases and J dropped 2; count of bases not matched to a gene: 8. CDR1 and CDR2 (germline): SEHNR, FQNEAQ (reference sequence).

The chain recombines TRBV20-1 with TRBJ2-7; D is unclear. Trimming took 2 bases from V and 7 from J, leaving 12 bases between them. Germline assignment: CDR1 DFQATT and CDR2 SNEGSKA (reference sequence). This CDR3 is 12 amino acids long. The CDR3 DNA is TGCAGTGCTAGAATTCGGTCTGAAGAGCAGTACTTC. This gives the protein CSARIRSEEQYF.

The chain recombines TRBV29-1 with TRBJ2-7; no reliable D call. Trimming took 3 bases from V and 0 from J, leaving 9 bases between them. Germline V gene sequence: CDR1 SQVTM, CDR2 ANQGSEA. The CDR3 totals 13 residues. Here the CDR3 DNA reads TGCAGCGTTGAGGTAGCAAACTCCTACGAGCAGTACTTC. Amino acid sequence: CSVEVANSYEQYF.

CDR3 protein: CASSLTSGGATYEQYF. CDR3 nucleotides: TGTGCCAGCAGCTTGACTAGCGGAGGAGCAACCTACGAGCAGTACTTC. The J gene is TRBJ2-7, the V gene TRBV7-2, with TRBD2 matching 9 bases. V lost 3 bases, J lost 2 bases, and 8 bases stayed unmatched. Germline V gene sequence: CDR1 SGHTA, CDR2 FQGNSA. This CDR3 has 16 amino acids.

The chain links TRBV5-1 to TRBJ2-3; D is ambiguous. Trimming took 6 bases from V and 0 from J, leaving 5 bases between them. This CDR3 comprises 12 residues. Per the germline V gene, CDR1 is SGHRS and CDR2 is YFSETQ. CDR3 sequence: CASIGSTDTQYF. The CDR3, as DNA: TGCGCCAGCATCGGGAGCACAGATACGCAGTATTTT. Full variable domain (missing parts from reference TRBV5-1 and TRBJ2-3): KAGVTQTPRYLIKTRGQQVTLSCSPISGHRSVSWYQQTPGQGLQFLFEYFSETQRNKGNFPGRFSGRQFSNSRSEMNVSTLELGDSALYLCASIGSTDTQYFGPGTRLTVL.

V is TRBV3-1 and J is TRBJ1-1; the D gene is possibly TRBD1 (5 bases). The CDR3 has 14 residues. Trimming removed 4 bases at V and 2 bases at J, with 11 bases between. Germline CDR1 is LGHDT and CDR2 is YNNKEL (reference sequence). CDR3 region: CASSPAGTNTEAFF. Here the CDR3 DNA reads TGTGCCAGCAGCCCAGCCGGGACTAACACTGAAGCTTTCTTT.

The chain joins TRBV2 to TRBJ1-2, with 9 nucleotides matching TRBD1. The CDR3 runs 14 residues. Germline values: CDR1 SNHLY, CDR2 FYNNEI. With 6 bases clipped from V and 4 bases from J, the junction kept 6 bases outside the gene matches. The CDR3 bases are TGTGCCAGCAGGACCCTACAGGGGGCCTATGGCTACACCTTC. It yields the protein CASRTLQGAYGYTF.

Ten or more counts support this clonotype. The rearrangement uses TRBV11-2 and TRBJ2-7, with TRBD1 as a possible D gene (6 bases). The V gene's germline CDR1 is SGHAT and CDR2 FQNNGV. V was clipped by 4 bases and J by 3 bases, with 10 bases between them. The CDR3 sequence is 13 residues long. The CDR3 DNA is TGTGCCAGCAGCTCCGGACAGCACTACGAGCAGTACTTC. Translating gives CASSSGQHYEQYF.

This clonotype was found many times. The chain couples TRBV7-2 to TRBJ2-1, with D perhaps matching TRBD1 (6 bases). Germline V lookup: CDR1 SGHTA, CDR2 FQGNSA. The CDR3 consists of 16 residues. V was clipped by 4 bases and J by 0 bases, with 13 bases between them. CDR3 protein: CASSWNPQGSYNEQFF. The CDR3 DNA reads as TGTGCCAGCAGCTGGAACCCACAGGGCTCCTACAATGAGCAGTTCTTC. Supplemented by reference TRBV7-2 and TRBJ2-1, the full variable domain reads GAGVSQSPSNKVTEKGKDVELRCDPISGHTALYWYRQSLGQGLEFLIYFQGNSAPDKSGLPSDRFSAERTGGSVSTLTIQRTQQEDSAVYLCASSWNPQGSYNEQFFGPGTRLTVL.

This clonotype was observed a handful of times. The rearrangement uses TRBV5-6 and TRBJ1-2, with 9 positions matching TRBD1. J gave up 5 bases and V 4 bases, and 3 bases lay outside the gene matches. Germline assignment: CDR1 SGHDT and CDR2 YYEEEE. CDR3 length equals 13 residues. This chain's CDR3 is CASSHGTGYGYTF. The CDR3 bases are TGTGCCAGCAGCCACGGGACAGGGTATGGCTACACCTTC.

CDR3 sequence reads: CSASGQLAGELFF. CDR3 bases: TGCAGTGCCTCGGGACAGTTGGCCGGGGAGCTGTTTTTT. The V call is TRBV20-1, the J call TRBJ2-2, with 7 positions matching TRBD1. Per the germline V gene, CDR1 is DFQATT and CDR2 is SNEGSKA (reference sequence). There are 13 residues in the CDR3. Trimming cost V 6 bases and J 6 bases; bases outside gene matches: 7.

This clonotype appeared a few times. The chain couples TRBV3-1 to TRBJ2-3; 11 bases are a match to TRBD2. Unmatched junction bases numbered 7, after V lost 4 bases and J lost 4 bases. CDR1 is LGHDT, CDR2 YNNKEL, per germline (reference sequence). CDR3 length: 16 residues. The CDR3 DNA is TGTGCCAGCAGCCTCGGTAGCGGGGGGGCAGCAGATACGCAGTATTTT. Translated, it gives CASSLGSGGAADTQYF.

This clonotype is a singleton in its sample. The chain is built from TRBV5-1 and TRBJ2-5; D perhaps matches TRBD2 (6 bases). CDR1 is SGHRS, CDR2 YFSETQ, per germline. V lost 0 bases, J lost 1 base, and 13 bases lay in between. This CDR3 region has 16 residues. In nucleotides, the CDR3 is TGCGCCAGCAGCTTGGGACGGGCGGGAACCCAAGAGACCCAGTACTTC. Translating it yields CASSLGRAGTQETQYF.

The chain uses TRBV20-1 and TRBJ2-1; D may correspond to TRBD1 or TRBD2 (6 bases each). Trimming removed 0 bases from V and 4 bases from J, with 16 bases in between. CDR1 and CDR2 from the germline V gene are DFQATT and SNEGSKA (reference sequence). This CDR3 is built from 16 residues. CDR3 DNA sequence: TGCAGTGCTAGAGACCCGGGCGGGGACAAATACAATGAGCAGTTCTTC. This translates into CSARDPGGDKYNEQFF.

The rearrangement links TRBV20-1 to TRBJ2-1; 8 bases are shared with TRBD2. V shed 5 bases and J 8 bases; nucleotides not matched to a gene: 11. This CDR3 is 14 amino acids long. Germline V gives CDR1 DFQATT, CDR2 SNEGSKA (reference sequence). This CDR3 is CSAAGTRWLDEQFF. The CDR3 coding sequence is TGCAGTGCTGCCGGGACTAGATGGTTGGATGAGCAGTTCTTC.

This clonotype occurred a few times. CDR3 nucleotide sequence: TGTGCCAGCAGCTCAGATCCGGACAGGAACACCGGGGAGCTGTTTTTT. It yields the protein CASSSDPDRNTGELFF. This chain links TRBV7-3 with TRBJ2-2; weak D call: TRBD1 (6 bases). From germline, CDR1 is SGHTA and CDR2 FQGTGA. This CDR3 has 16 amino acids. Trimming cost V 4 bases and J 1 base, with 13 bases left between them.